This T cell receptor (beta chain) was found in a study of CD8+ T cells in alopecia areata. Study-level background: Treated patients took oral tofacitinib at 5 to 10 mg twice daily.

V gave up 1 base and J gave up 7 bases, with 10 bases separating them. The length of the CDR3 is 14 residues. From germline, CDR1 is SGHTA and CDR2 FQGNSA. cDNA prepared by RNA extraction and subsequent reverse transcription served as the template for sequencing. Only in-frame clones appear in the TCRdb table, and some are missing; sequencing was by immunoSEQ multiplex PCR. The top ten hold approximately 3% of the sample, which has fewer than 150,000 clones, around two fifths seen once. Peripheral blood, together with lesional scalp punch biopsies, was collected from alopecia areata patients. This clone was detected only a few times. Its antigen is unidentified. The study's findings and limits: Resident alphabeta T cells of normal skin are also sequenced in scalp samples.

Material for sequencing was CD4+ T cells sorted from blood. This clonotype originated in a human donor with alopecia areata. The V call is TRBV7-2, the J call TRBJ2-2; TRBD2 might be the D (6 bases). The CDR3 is CASSLGLAVGELFF. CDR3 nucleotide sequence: TGTGCCAGCAGCTTAGGGTTAGCGGTCGGGGAGCTGTTTTTT.